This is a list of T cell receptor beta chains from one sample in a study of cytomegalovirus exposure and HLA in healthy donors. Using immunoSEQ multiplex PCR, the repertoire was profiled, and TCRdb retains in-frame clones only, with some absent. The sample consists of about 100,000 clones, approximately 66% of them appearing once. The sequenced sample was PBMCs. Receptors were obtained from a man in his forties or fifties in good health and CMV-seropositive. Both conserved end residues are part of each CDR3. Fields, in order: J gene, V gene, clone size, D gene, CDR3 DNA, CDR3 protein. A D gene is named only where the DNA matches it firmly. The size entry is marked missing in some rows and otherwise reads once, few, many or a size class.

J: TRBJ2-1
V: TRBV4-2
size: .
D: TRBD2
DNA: TGTGCCAGCAGCCACTCAACTAGCGGGAGCATAAATGAGCAGTTCTTC
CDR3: CASSHSTSGSINEQFF

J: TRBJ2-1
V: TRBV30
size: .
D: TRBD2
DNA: TGTGCCTGGAGTGTAACCGGGAGGGGACAGTTCTTC
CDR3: CAWSVTGRGQFF

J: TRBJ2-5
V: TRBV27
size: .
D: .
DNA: TGTGCCACCATTCAGGGGAAGACCCAGTACTTC
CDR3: CATIQGKTQYF

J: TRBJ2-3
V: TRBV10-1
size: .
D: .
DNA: TGCGCCAGCAGTGTGGCCGCAGATACGCAGTATTTT
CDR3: CASSVAADTQYF

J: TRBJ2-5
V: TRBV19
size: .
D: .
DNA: TGTGCCAGTAGTCCTCCGGGAATTGGGACCCAGTACTTC
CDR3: CASSPPGIGTQYF

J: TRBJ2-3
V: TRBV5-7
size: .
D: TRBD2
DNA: TGTGCCAGCAGCTTCATGGCGGGAGGGGAGGGAGATACGCAGTATTTT
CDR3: CASSFMAGGEGDTQYF

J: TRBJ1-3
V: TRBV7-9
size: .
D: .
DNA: TGTGCCAGCAGCCCGTCCTACAGGGCCTACTCTGGAAACACCATATATTTT
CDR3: CASSPSYRAYSGNTIYF

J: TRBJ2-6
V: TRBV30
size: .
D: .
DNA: TGTGCCTGGAGTAGATTAAGAGGGACTGGGGCCAACGTCCTGACTTTC
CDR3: CAWSRLRGTGANVLTF

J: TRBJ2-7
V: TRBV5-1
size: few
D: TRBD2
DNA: TGCGCCAGCAGCTTGGGTAGCGGGAGCTCCTACGAGCAGTACTTC
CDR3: CASSLGSGSSYEQYF

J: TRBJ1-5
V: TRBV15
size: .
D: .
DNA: TGTGCCACCAGCAGAGAAGCGGGGGGACGACAGCCCCAGCATTTT
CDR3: CATSREAGGRQPQHF

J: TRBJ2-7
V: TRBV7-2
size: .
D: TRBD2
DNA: TGTGCCAGCAGCTTTACTAGCGGGGGTTACGAGCAGTACTTC
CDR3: CASSFTSGGYEQYF

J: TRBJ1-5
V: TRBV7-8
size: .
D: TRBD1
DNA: TGTGCCAGCAGCCCCATAGGGGGCCAGCCCCAGCATTTT
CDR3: CASSPIGGQPQHF

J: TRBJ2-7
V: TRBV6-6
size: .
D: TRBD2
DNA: TGTGCCAGCAGTTTCCTGGAAGGACTAGCGAGCTACGAGCAGTACTTC
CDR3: CASSFLEGLASYEQYF

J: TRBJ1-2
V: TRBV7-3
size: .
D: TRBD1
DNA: TGTGCCAGCAGCCCTGGGACAGGGGTTTGGTATGGCTACACCTTC
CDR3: CASSPGTGVWYGYTF

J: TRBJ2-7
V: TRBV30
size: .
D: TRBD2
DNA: TGTGCCTGGGCAAGCGGGAGGGCGGAATCCTACGAGCAGTACTTC
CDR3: CAWASGRAESYEQYF

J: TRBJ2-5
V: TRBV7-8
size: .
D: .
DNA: TGTGCCAGCAGCTTAGAGCGTGCGGTCCAAGAGACCCAGTACTTC
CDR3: CASSLERAVQETQYF

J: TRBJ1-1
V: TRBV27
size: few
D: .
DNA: TGTGCCAGCAGTCGGGAGGACACTGAAGCTTTCTTT
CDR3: CASSREDTEAFF